The T cell receptor beta chain under discussion was sequenced for a study of T cell responses to AZD1222 COVID-19 vaccine. Notes on the study in general: Only a handful of individuals given AZD1222 were seropositive at baseline. After two AZD1222 doses, spike-specific TCR breadth and depth rose versus day 0. CD4 TCRs associated with vaccination spanned spike, dominating at 160-218 and 743-854.

V was pared by 4 bases and J by 0 bases, with 10 bases between. This CDR3 region has 14 residues. The germline CDR1 and CDR2 sequences are SGHRS and YFSETQ. A note on this clone: The antigen is not known.

Only in-frame clones appear in the TCRdb table, and some are missing; sequencing was by immunoSEQ multiplex PCR. The data contain over 150,000 clones, about nine tenths of them singletons. V and J are TRBV5-1 and TRBJ1-1, with unresolved D. The sequencing here drew on peripheral blood, taken on day 0 of MenACWY control vaccination. This receptor was identified in an adult in good health. The CDR3 DNA reads TGCGCCAGCAGCCAGGAGCCCATGAACACTGAAGCTTTCTTT. It translates to CASSQEPMNTEAFF.